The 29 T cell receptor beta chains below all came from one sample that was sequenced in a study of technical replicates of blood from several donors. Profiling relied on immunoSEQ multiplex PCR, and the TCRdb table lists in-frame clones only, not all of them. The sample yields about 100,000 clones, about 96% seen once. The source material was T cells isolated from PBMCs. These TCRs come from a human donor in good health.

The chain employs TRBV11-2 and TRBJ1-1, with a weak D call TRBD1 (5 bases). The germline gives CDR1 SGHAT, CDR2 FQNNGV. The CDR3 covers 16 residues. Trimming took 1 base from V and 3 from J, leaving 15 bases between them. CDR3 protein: CASSLALQGGYTEAFF. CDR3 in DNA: TGTGCCAGCAGCTTAGCTCTCCAGGGAGGCTACACTGAAGCTTTCTTT.

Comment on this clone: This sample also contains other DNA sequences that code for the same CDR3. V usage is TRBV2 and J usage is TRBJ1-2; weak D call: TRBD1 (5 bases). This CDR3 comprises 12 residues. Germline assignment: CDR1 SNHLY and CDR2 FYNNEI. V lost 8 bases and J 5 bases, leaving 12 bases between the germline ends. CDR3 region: CASSTGVYGYTF. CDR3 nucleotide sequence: TGTGCCAGCTCAACGGGGGTGTATGGCTACACCTTC. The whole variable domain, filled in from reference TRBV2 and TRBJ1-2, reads EPEVTQTPSHQVTQMGQEVILRCVPISNHLYFYWYRQILGQKVEFLVSFYNNEISEKSEIFDDQFSVERPDGSNFTLKIRSTKLEDSAMYFCASSTGVYGYTFGSGTRLTVV.

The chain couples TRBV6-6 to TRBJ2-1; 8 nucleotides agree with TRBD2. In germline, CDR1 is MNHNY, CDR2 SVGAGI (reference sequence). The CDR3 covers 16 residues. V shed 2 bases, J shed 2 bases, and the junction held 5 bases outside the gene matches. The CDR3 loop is CASSYKLAVTYNEQFF. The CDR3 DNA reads TGTGCCAGCAGTTACAAACTAGCGGTAACCTACAATGAGCAGTTCTTC.

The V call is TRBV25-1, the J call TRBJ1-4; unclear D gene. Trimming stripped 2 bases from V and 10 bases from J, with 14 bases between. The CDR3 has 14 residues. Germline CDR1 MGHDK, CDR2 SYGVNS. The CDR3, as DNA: TGTGCCAGCAGTGAAAAAGAGGGTTATACAAAACTGTTTTTT. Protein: CASSEKEGYTKLFF.

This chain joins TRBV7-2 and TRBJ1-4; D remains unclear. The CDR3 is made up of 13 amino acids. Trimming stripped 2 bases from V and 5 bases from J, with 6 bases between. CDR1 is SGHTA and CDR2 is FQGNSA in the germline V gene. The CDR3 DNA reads TGTGCCAGCAGCTTAATCAGGAATGAAAAACTGTTTTTT. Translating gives CASSLIRNEKLFF.

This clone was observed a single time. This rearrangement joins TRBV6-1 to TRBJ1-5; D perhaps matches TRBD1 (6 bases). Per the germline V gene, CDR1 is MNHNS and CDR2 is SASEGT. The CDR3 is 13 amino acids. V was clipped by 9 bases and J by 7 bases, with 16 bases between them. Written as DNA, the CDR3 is TGTGCCAGTTGGACCGCTCAGGGGCAGCCCCAGCATTTT. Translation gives CASWTAQGQPQHF.

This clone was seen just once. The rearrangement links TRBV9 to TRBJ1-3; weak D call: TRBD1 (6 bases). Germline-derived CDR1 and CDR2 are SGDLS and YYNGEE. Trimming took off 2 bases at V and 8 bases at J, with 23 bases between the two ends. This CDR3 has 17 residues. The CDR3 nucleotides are TGTGCCAGCAGCGTCAGTAGCTCGGGGGGCCCCGCCGACACCATATATTTT. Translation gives CASSVSSSGGPADTIYF.

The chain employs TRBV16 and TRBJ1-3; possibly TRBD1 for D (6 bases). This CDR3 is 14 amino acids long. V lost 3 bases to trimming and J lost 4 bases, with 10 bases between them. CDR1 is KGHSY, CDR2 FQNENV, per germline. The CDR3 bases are TGTGCCAGCAGCCATGGGACAACAGGAAACACCATATATTTT. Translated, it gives CASSHGTTGNTIYF.

The CDR3 spells CASSLASGSFYEQYF. In nucleotides, the CDR3 is TGTGCCAGCAGTTTAGCTAGCGGGAGCTTTTACGAGCAGTACTTC. The V and J genes are TRBV27 and TRBJ2-7; TRBD2 matches 10 bases. This CDR3 contains 15 residues. From germline, CDR1 is MNHEY and CDR2 SMNVEV (reference sequence). V shed 2 bases and J 4 bases; nucleotides not matched to a gene: 5.

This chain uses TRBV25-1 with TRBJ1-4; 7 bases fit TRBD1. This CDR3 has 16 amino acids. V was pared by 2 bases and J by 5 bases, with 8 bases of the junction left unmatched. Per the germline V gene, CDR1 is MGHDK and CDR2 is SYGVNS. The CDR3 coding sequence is TGTGCCAGCAGTGAAAGTTATATACAGGGGAATGAAAAACTGTTTTTT. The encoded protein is CASSESYIQGNEKLFF.

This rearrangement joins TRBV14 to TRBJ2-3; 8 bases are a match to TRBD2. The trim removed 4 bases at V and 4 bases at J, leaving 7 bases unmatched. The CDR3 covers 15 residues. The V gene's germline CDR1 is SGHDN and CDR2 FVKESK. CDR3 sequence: CASSRFRGGADTQYF. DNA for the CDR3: TGTGCCAGCAGCCGGTTTCGGGGGGGAGCAGATACGCAGTATTTT.

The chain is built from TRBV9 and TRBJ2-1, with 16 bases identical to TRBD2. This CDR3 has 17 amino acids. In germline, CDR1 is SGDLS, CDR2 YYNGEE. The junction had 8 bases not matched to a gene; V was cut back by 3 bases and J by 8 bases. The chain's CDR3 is CASSGGTSGRASYEQFF. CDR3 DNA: TGTGCCAGCAGCGGGGGGACTAGCGGGAGGGCCTCATATGAGCAGTTCTTC.

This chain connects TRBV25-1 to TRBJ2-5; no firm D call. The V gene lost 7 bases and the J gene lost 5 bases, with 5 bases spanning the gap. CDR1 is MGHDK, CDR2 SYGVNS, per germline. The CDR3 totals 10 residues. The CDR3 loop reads CASTGETQYF. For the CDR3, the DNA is TGTGCCAGCACCGGGGAGACCCAGTACTTC. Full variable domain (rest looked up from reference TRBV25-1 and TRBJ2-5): EADIYQTPRYLVIGTGKKITLECSQTMGHDKMYWYQQDPGMELHLIHYSYGVNSTEKGDLSSESTVSRIRTEHFPLTLESARPSHTSQYLCASTGETQYFGPGTRLLVL.

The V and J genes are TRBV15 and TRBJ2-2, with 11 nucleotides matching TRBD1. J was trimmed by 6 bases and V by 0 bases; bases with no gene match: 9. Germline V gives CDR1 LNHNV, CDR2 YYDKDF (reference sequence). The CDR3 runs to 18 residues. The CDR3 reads CATSRDMPGQGGAGELFF. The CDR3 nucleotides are TGTGCCACCAGCAGAGACATGCCGGGACAGGGGGGGGCCGGGGAGCTGTTTTTT.

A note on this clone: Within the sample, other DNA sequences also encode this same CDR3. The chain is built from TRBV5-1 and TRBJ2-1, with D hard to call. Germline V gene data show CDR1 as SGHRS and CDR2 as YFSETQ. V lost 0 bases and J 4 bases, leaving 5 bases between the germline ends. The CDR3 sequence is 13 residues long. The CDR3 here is CASSLVSYNEQFF. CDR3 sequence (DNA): TGCGCCAGCAGCTTGGTTTCGTACAATGAGCAGTTCTTC.

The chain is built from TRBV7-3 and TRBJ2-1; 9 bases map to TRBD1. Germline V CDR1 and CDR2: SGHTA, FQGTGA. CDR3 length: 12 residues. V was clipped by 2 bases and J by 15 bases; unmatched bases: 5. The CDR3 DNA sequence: TGTGCCAGCAGCTTAGAAGGGACAGGGCTGTTCTTC. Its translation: CASSLEGTGLFF.

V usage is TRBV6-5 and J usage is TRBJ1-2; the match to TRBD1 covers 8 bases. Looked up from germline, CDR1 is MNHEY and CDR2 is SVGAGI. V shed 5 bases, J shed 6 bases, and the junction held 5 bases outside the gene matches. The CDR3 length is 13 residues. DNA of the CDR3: TGTGCCAGCAGTCAGACAGGGGCCGATGGCTACACCTTC. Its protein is CASSQTGADGYTF.

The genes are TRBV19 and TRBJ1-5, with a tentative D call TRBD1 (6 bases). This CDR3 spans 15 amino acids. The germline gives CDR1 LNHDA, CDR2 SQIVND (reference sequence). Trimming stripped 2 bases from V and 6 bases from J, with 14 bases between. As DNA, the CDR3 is TGTGCCAGTAGTATATACACAGGGCACCCTCAGCCCCAGCATTTT. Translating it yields CASSIYTGHPQPQHF. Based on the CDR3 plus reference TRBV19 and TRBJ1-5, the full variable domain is DGGITQSPKYLFRKEGQNVTLSCEQNLNHDAMYWYRQDPGQGLRLIYYSQIVNDFQKGDIAEGYSVSREKKESFPLTVTSAQKNPTAFYLCASSIYTGHPQPQHFGDGTRLSIL.

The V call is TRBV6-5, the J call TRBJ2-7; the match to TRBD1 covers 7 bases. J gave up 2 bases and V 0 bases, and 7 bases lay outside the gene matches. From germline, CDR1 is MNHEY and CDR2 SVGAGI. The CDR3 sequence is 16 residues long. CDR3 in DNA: TGTGCCAGCAGTTACTCGACCGGACAGGTCCCCTACGAGCAGTACTTC. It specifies CASSYSTGQVPYEQYF.

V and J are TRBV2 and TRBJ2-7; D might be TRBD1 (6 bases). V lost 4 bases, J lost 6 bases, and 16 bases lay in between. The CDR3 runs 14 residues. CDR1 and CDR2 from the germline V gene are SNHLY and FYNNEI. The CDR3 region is CASSVHRERSEQYF. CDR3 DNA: TGTGCCAGCAGTGTACACAGGGAAAGGAGCGAGCAGTACTTC.

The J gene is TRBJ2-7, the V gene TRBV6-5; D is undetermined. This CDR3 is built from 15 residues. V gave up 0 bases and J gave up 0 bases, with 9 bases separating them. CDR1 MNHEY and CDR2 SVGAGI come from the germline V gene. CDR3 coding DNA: TGTGCCAGCAGTTACTCGAATCCTAGCTCCTACGAGCAGTACTTC. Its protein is CASSYSNPSSYEQYF.

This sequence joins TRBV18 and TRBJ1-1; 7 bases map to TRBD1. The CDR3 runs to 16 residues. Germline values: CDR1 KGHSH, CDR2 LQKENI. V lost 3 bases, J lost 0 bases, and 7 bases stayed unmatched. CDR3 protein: CASSPPRGPMNTEAFF. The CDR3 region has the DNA TGTGCCAGCTCACCCCCAAGGGGGCCCATGAACACTGAAGCTTTCTTT.

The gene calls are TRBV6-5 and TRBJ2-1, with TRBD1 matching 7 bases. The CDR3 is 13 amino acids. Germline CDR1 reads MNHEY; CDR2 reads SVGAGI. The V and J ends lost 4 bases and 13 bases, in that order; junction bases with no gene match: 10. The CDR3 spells CASSSETGSTQFF. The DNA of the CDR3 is TGTGCCAGCAGTTCCGAGACAGGGTCAACCCAGTTCTTC.

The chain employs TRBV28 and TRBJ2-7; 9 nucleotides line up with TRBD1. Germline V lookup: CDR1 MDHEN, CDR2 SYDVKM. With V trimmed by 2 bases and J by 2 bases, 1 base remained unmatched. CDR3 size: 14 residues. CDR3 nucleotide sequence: TGTGCCAGCAGTTTAGGGGACAGGGCCTACGAGCAGTACTTC. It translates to CASSLGDRAYEQYF.

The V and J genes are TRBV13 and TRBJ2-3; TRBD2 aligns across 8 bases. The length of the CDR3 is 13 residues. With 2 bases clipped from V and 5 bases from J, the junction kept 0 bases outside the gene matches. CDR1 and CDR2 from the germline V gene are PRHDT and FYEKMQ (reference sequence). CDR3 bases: TGTGCCAGCAGCTTACTAGCGGGAGATACGCAGTATTTT. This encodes CASSLLAGDTQYF.

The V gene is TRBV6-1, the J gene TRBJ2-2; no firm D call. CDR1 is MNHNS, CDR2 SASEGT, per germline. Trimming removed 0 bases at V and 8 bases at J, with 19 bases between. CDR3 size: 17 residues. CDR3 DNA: TGTGCCAGCAGTGAAGCGATTAACGTAGGAGCAAGGGGGGAGCTGTTTTTT. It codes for CASSEAINVGARGELFF.

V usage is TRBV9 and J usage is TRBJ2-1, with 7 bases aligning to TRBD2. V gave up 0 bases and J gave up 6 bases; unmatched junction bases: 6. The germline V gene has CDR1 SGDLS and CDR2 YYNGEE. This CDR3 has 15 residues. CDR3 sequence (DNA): TGTGCCAGCAGCGTAGGCAGCGGGAAGGTCAATGAGCAGTTCTTC. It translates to CASSVGSGKVNEQFF.

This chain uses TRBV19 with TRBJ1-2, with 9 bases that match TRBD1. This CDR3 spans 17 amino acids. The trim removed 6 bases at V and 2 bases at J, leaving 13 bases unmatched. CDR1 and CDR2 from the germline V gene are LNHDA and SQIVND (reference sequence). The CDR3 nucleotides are TGTGCCAGTAGACAAGGGACCGGACAGGGGCGAAACTATGGCTACACCTTC. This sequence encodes CASRQGTGQGRNYGYTF.

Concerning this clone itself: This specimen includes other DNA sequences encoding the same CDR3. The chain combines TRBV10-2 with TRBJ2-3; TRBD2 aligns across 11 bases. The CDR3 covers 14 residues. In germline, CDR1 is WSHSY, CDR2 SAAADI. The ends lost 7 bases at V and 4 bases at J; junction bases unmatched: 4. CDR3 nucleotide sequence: TGCGCCAGCACGCTAGCGGGAGGTTCAGATACGCAGTATTTT. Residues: CASTLAGGSDTQYF.